This T cell receptor beta chain was identified in a study of blood T cell repertoires in COVID-19. Data came from immunoSEQ multiplex PCR; TCRdb stores just in-frame clones and leaves some out. The table shows around 250,000 clones, with 86% occurring only once. This CDR3 contains 17 residues. V shed 6 bases, J shed 0 bases, and the junction held 11 bases outside the gene matches. Germline V gene sequence: CDR1 MNHEY, CDR2 SMNVEV (reference sequence). The chain couples TRBV27 to TRBJ1-2; 9 positions agree with TRBD1. This TCR came from an elderly man with acute or convalescent COVID-19. Sequencing was carried out using peripheral blood. The CDR3 DNA follows: TGTGCCAGCAGGCCGGGACAGGGAATTTTCGCTAACTATGGCTACACCTTC. Amino acids: CASRPGQGIFANYGYTF.